This T cell receptor (beta chain) was recovered during a study of blood T cell repertoires in COVID-19. Across the whole study: The study drew acute and convalescent COVID-19 samples from the United States, Italy and Spain. Sample material is recorded as cDNA or gDNA derived from T cells, B-cell-depleted T cells, or PBMCs.

Participants spanned ages about 18 to 100 years and resided in over 20 US areas. Original processing notes: Amplification of reference gene primers provided the estimated nucleated cell counts. The method was immunoSEQ multiplex PCR; TCRdb's version includes in-frame clones alone and lacks a portion of them. V and J calls and clone size are as listed in that table; D and trimming were resolved from the DNA. The sample yields 130,000 to 150,000 clones, 85% to 90% seen once. Germline values: CDR1 SGHNT, CDR2 YYREEE (reference sequence). Trimming cost V 3 bases and J 5 bases; bases outside gene matches: 9. The CDR3 has 15 amino acids.

The origin of this receptor is a woman younger than 45 with acute COVID-19. The chain carries TRBV5-4 and TRBJ1-1, with 8 nucleotides matching TRBD1. Sequences were obtained from PBMCs or T cells enriched from blood (not recorded which). The CDR3 nucleotides are TGTGCCAGCAGCTCGGACAGGGTTTTAAGGACTGAAGCTTTCTTT. Its translation is CASSSDRVLRTEAFF. The full variable domain, its missing parts supplied by reference TRBV5-4 and TRBJ1-1, is ETGVTQSPTHLIKTRGQQVTLRCSSQSGHNTVSWYQQALGQGPQFIFQYYREEENGRGNFPPRFSGLQFPNYSSELNVNALELDDSALYLCASSSDRVLRTEAFFGQGTRLTVV.